These 20 T cell receptor beta chains came from one sample sequenced in a study of blood T cell repertoires in COVID-19. TCRdb's copy holds only in-frame clones and misses some; the assay was immunoSEQ multiplex PCR. The sample has a few hundred thousand clones, under 90% seen once; the top ten hold approximately 2%. The sample consisted of peripheral blood. The receptors derive from a man over 45 with acute or convalescent COVID-19.

V and J are TRBV4-1 and TRBJ2-3; 7 bases map to TRBD1. There are 14 residues in the CDR3. With 5 bases clipped from V and 4 bases from J, the junction kept 6 bases outside the gene matches. CDR1 is MGHRA and CDR2 is YSYEKL in the germline V gene. CDR3 region: CASSEAQGADTQYF. The CDR3 coding sequence is TGCGCCAGCAGCGAAGCTCAGGGGGCAGATACGCAGTATTTT.

The chain recombines TRBV7-3 with TRBJ1-1; D not certain. The length of the CDR3 is 12 residues. Per germline, CDR1 SGHTA and CDR2 FQGTGA. V shed 3 bases and J shed 8 bases, with 10 bases lying between them. CDR3: CASSLTRTEAFF. In DNA form, the CDR3 reads TGTGCCAGCAGCTTGACTCGCACGGAAGCTTTCTTT.

The V gene is TRBV5-4, the J gene TRBJ2-5; TRBD1 is a possible D gene (6 bases). The CDR3 length is 13 residues. The germline V and J ends were trimmed by 4 bases and 4 bases, with 11 bases remaining between them. Germline V CDR1 and CDR2: SGHNT, YYREEE (reference sequence). The chain's CDR3 is CASSPQQGETQYF. The DNA for the CDR3 is TGTGCCAGCAGCCCCCAACAGGGAGAGACCCAGTACTTC.

The V gene is TRBV6-1, the J gene TRBJ2-3, with 14 bases lining up with TRBD2. CDR1 and CDR2 from the germline V gene are MNHNS and SASEGT. With V trimmed by 3 bases and J by 4 bases, 0 bases remained unmatched. This CDR3 has 15 amino acids. CDR3 DNA sequence: TGTGCCAGCAGTGAGACTAGCGGGGGGGCAGATACGCAGTATTTT. Translation gives CASSETSGGADTQYF.

The rearrangement links TRBV12-3 or TRBV12-4 to TRBJ2-1; no clear D gene. V lost 8 bases to trimming and J lost 3 bases, with 5 bases between them. This CDR3 comprises 11 residues. CDR3 sequence (DNA): TGTGCCAGCCACAACTACAATGAGCAGTTCTTC. Translating gives CASHNYNEQFF.

V is TRBV18 and J is TRBJ1-3; no reliable D call. V was pared by 5 bases and J by 0 bases, with 14 bases between. CDR1 and CDR2 (germline): KGHSH, LQKENI. The CDR3 spans 16 residues. CDR3 region: CASSYDRLSSGNTIYF. In nucleotides, the CDR3 is TGTGCCAGCTCATACGACCGACTGAGCTCTGGAAACACCATATATTTT.

CDR3 region: CASSALDRVTEQYF. The CDR3, as DNA: TGTGCCAGCAGTGCCCTCGACAGGGTAACCGAGCAGTACTTC. The rearrangement uses TRBV2 and TRBJ2-7; 7 bases are a match to TRBD1. Germline CDR1 and CDR2: SNHLY and FYNNEI. CDR3 length equals 14 residues. V shed 4 bases, J shed 6 bases, and the junction held 9 bases outside the gene matches. The whole variable domain, filled in from reference TRBV2 and TRBJ2-7, reads EPEVTQTPSHQVTQMGQEVILRCVPISNHLYFYWYRQILGQKVEFLVSFYNNEISEKSEIFDDQFSVERPDGSNFTLKIRSTKLEDSAMYFCASSALDRVTEQYFGPGTRLTVT.

Only one count was recorded for this clone. The V gene is TRBV19, the J gene TRBJ1-5; D unclear. Trimming removed 7 bases at V and 9 bases at J, with 19 bases between. CDR1 is LNHDA and CDR2 is SQIVND in the germline V gene (reference sequence). The CDR3 has 14 amino acids. This CDR3 reads CASTPDRSVRPQHF. CDR3 in DNA: TGTGCCAGTACCCCTGACCGTAGCGTAAGGCCCCAGCATTTT.

The chain links TRBV5-5 to TRBJ1-5; maybe TRBD1 (5 bases). CDR1 and CDR2 (germline): SGHKS, YYEKEE (reference sequence). Between the trimmed V and J ends, which lost 5 bases and 0 bases, there was a span of 12 bases. The CDR3 is 15 amino acids. The CDR3 region has the DNA TGTGCCAGCAGTTTATTAGGGGATAGCAATCAGCCCCAGCATTTT. It encodes CASSLLGDSNQPQHF.

This clone is a singleton in its sample. The chain uses TRBV7-9 and TRBJ2-1; possibly TRBD2 for D (6 bases). Germline V gene lookup returns CDR1 SEHNR and CDR2 FQNEAQ (reference sequence). Deletions cut 8 bases from V and 0 bases from J, with 11 bases between. The CDR3 is made up of 14 amino acids. The CDR3 DNA follows: TGTGCCAGCCCTCGGGAGAGCTCCTACAATGAGCAGTTCTTC. This sequence encodes CASPRESSYNEQFF.

The chain employs TRBV6-5 and TRBJ1-1; 9 bases are shared with TRBD1. The CDR3 is made up of 14 amino acids. V lost 6 bases, J lost 3 bases, and 5 bases stayed unmatched. In germline, CDR1 is MNHEY, CDR2 SVGAGI. CDR3 in DNA: TGTGCCAGCAGACTACAGGGGGCGGACACTGAAGCTTTCTTT. It specifies CASRLQGADTEAFF.

The gene calls are TRBV6-5 and TRBJ2-7; TRBD1 matches 8 bases. V shed 5 bases and J 3 bases; nucleotides not matched to a gene: 9. Germline CDR1 reads MNHEY; CDR2 reads SVGAGI. This CDR3 contains 15 residues. The CDR3, as DNA: TGTGCCAGCAGTACCGACAGGGGACGCCTCTACGAGCAGTACTTC. The encoded protein is CASSTDRGRLYEQYF.

This clone occurred a few times. The gene calls are TRBV12-3 or TRBV12-4 and TRBJ1-4, with D unresolved. CDR3 length: 13 residues. V lost 5 bases and J lost 4, with 8 bases in between. This CDR3 is CASSTRLNEKLFF. CDR3 coding DNA: TGTGCCAGCAGTACCAGACTTAATGAAAAACTGTTTTTT.

V gene TRBV9 combines with J gene TRBJ2-5; 9 positions match TRBD1. This CDR3 spans 17 amino acids. V dropped 2 bases and J dropped 4; count of bases not matched to a gene: 12. In germline, CDR1 is SGDLS, CDR2 YYNGEE. CDR3: CASSVGKLRDRAETQYF. The CDR3 DNA follows: TGTGCCAGCAGCGTGGGCAAGCTACGGGACAGGGCAGAGACCCAGTACTTC. The full variable domain, rest sourced from reference TRBV9 and TRBJ2-5, is DSGVTQTPKHLITATGQRVTLRCSPRSGDLSVYWYQQSLDQGLQFLIQYYNGEERAKGNILERFSAQQFPDLHSELNLSSLELGDSALYFCASSVGKLRDRAETQYFGPGTRLLVL.

The rearrangement uses TRBV30 and TRBJ2-3; 7 bases are a match to TRBD2. Germline CDR1 reads GTSNPN; CDR2 reads SVGIG (reference sequence). The CDR3 has 13 residues. V lost 5 bases to trimming and J lost 5 bases; unmatched junction nucleotides: 7. The CDR3 spells CAWLRGTGDTQYF. The CDR3 DNA reads TGTGCCTGGTTGCGGGGGACGGGAGATACGCAGTATTTT. The full variable domain, with the rest looked up from reference TRBV30 and TRBJ2-3, is SQTIHQWPATLVQPVGSPLSLECTVEGTSNPNLYWYRQAAGRGLQLLFYSVGIGQISSEVPQNLSASRPQDRQFILSSKKLLLSDSGFYLCAWLRGTGDTQYFGPGTRLTVL.

The table lists this clone with a count of one. This sequence joins TRBV4-1 and TRBJ2-5; D is unresolved. V lost 1 base and J lost 2, with 5 bases in between. Germline-derived CDR1 and CDR2 are MGHRA and YSYEKL. The CDR3 covers 13 residues. The CDR3, as DNA: TGCGCCAGCAGCCAAGTCACTCAAGAGACCCAGTACTTC. Amino acids: CASSQVTQETQYF.

The gene calls are TRBV3-1 (or the pseudogene TRBV3-2) and TRBJ1-1; D possibly corresponds to TRBD1 (5 bases). CDR1 and CDR2 from the germline V gene are LGHDT and YNNKEL (reference sequence). This CDR3 spans 16 amino acids. V shed 4 bases and J shed 3 bases, with 18 bases lying between them. CDR3 sequence reads: CASSLRVVGAYTEAFF. The CDR3 nucleotides read TGTGCCAGCAGCCTAAGGGTTGTTGGGGCGTACACTGAAGCTTTCTTT.

V gene TRBV10-2 combines with J gene TRBJ1-2, with TRBD1 matching 9 bases. V shed 7 bases and J 4 bases; nucleotides not matched to a gene: 4. The germline gives CDR1 WSHSY, CDR2 SAAADI. The CDR3 extends over 13 amino acids. The CDR3 bases are TGCGCCAGCATGGACAGGGGACTCTATGGCTACACCTTC. This translates into CASMDRGLYGYTF.

This sequence joins TRBV5-1 and TRBJ2-3; 9 nucleotides match TRBD2. Trimming at V came to 5 bases and at J to 0 bases, leaving 7 bases not matched to a gene. Per germline, CDR1 SGHRS and CDR2 YFSETQ. The CDR3 runs 16 residues. CDR3 nucleotide sequence: TGCGCCAGCAGGTATGATAGCGGGGGAAGCACAGATACGCAGTATTTT. This sequence encodes CASRYDSGGSTDTQYF.

The chain combines TRBV7-9 with TRBJ2-1; 8 positions agree with TRBD1. Germline CDR1 SEHNR, CDR2 FQNEAQ (reference sequence). The trim removed 5 bases at V and 8 bases at J, leaving 8 bases unmatched. This CDR3 has 14 residues. The CDR3 nucleotides are TGTGCCAGCAGCCGTACAGGGGGACACGATGAGCAGTTCTTC. As protein: CASSRTGGHDEQFF.